The rows below give T cell receptor beta chains drawn from one sample of a study of blood T cell repertoires in COVID-19. Libraries were prepared by immunoSEQ multiplex PCR; TCRdb keeps only in-frame clonotypes and omits some of them. The repertoire consists of about 220,000 clones, with around 86% occurring once and the leading ten covering about 4.8%. The specimen was peripheral blood. The source is a woman aged 65 to 85 with COVID-19, enrolled during active disease. The conserved cysteine and the conserved F or W are not part of the CDR3 here. Fields, in order: V gene, J gene, CDR3 protein.

v_gene: TRBV18; j_gene: TRBJ2-1; CDR3aa: ASSPLGLRGNEQF
v_gene: TRBV29-1; j_gene: TRBJ2-3; CDR3aa: SVRRPGDTQY
v_gene: TRBV6-5; j_gene: TRBJ2-1; CDR3aa: ASSYSLAGANEQF
v_gene: TRBV11-2; j_gene: TRBJ2-5; CDR3aa: ASSGTGGVETQY
v_gene: TRBV5-1; j_gene: TRBJ2-7; CDR3aa: ASSPPGLAGREQY
v_gene: TRBV28; j_gene: TRBJ1-3; CDR3aa: ASSSRGGAGNTIY
v_gene: TRBV3-1/TRBV3-2; j_gene: TRBJ2-4; CDR3aa: ASSQDAGKNIQY
v_gene: TRBV4-2; j_gene: TRBJ2-5; CDR3aa: ASSGTSGKETQY
v_gene: TRBV6-5; j_gene: TRBJ2-2; CDR3aa: ASRSTSPNTGELF
v_gene: TRBV30; j_gene: TRBJ1-6; CDR3aa: AWRDTGTGFGPSGSPLH
v_gene: TRBV19; j_gene: TRBJ2-5; CDR3aa: ASSIYAPGLQETQY
v_gene: TRBV18; j_gene: TRBJ1-3; CDR3aa: ASSPPEAFSHSNTIY
v_gene: TRBV3-1/TRBV3-2; j_gene: TRBJ2-3; CDR3aa: ASSLSGTTPTDTQY
v_gene: TRBV28; j_gene: TRBJ2-2; CDR3aa: ASSSPGVLELF
v_gene: TRBV7-2; j_gene: TRBJ2-1; CDR3aa: ASSLESQFNEQF
v_gene: TRBV5-4; j_gene: TRBJ2-1; CDR3aa: ASRVDRSSYNEQF
v_gene: TRBV7-3; j_gene: TRBJ1-5; CDR3aa: ASSLTRDQPQH
v_gene: TRBV5-1; j_gene: TRBJ2-1; CDR3aa: ASQSTGRMENEQF
v_gene: TRBV29-1; j_gene: TRBJ2-1; CDR3aa: SVLGTFSSYNEQF
v_gene: TRBV19; j_gene: TRBJ2-3; CDR3aa: ASKEGGQGSGTDTQY
v_gene: TRBV27; j_gene: TRBJ2-5; CDR3aa: ASSPLRTDRAETQY
v_gene: TRBV4-3; j_gene: TRBJ1-4; CDR3aa: ASSQGHRGNEKLF